This T cell receptor (beta chain) originates from a study of shared clonotypes between healthy human individuals (dated by TCRdb to about 2020). For context, the study as a whole: Two women and a few men aged 18 to 49 years were included in the cohort. Per donor, three plates each were used for CD4 naive and CD4 memory, two for CD8 naive, and one for CD8 memory. To estimate repertoire size and how much clonotypes are shared between individuals, the study performed deep sequencing of blood TCR repertoires from about five healthy adults. Different laboratories and diverse techniques were used to prepare libraries and sequence TCR repertoires, to increase sequencing depth and limit assay-specific biases. Per donor, leukapheresis produced somewhere between about 0.8 and 9.5 billion PBMCs. General findings and caveats noted by the study authors: About 5% of naive CD4, 3.5% of naive CD8, about 2.5% of memory CD4, and 0.4% of memory CD8 clonotypes were shared across several donors. Even with the large sequencing depth, rarefaction of the sorted-subset datasets indicated that sequencing was incomplete. Naive subsets generally had larger estimated clonotype richness than memory subsets did. Sampling was restricted to blood, and TCR repertoires in tissue are likely to differ from TCR repertoires in blood. Pairwise subsampling indicated that sequencing depth was expected to affect the degree of clonotype sharing among donors. Because the study included only a small number of donors, the genetic and exposure-history diversity represented was limited. Compared with non-shared clonotypes, the clonotypes found in all four sorted-subset donors had higher generation probabilities.

Per the germline V gene (reference sequence), GTSNPN is the CDR1 and SVGIG is the CDR2. V ends up 2 bases short and J 2 bases short, with an unmatched junction base count of 5. From cysteine to phenylalanine, the CDR3 is 14 amino acids long. The kept DNA is CDR3 alone, 42 bases in frame from the first base. The donors were healthy, HIV-negative adults who had no recently reported acute infections or vaccinations. Only Caucasian adults living in Nashville, Tennessee, USA were represented among the donors. Magnetic negative selection was used to enrich CD4+ T cells, after which naive cells were positively selected on CD45RA and the negative fraction became the memory subset. Blood was obtained by leukapheresis, after which PBMCs were separated by Ficoll-Histopaque density gradient centrifugation and cryopreserved in liquid nitrogen vapor phase. Purity and quantity of every magnetically sorted T cell population were checked by analytical flow cytometry. From each sorted fraction, genomic DNA was isolated and quantified by UV absorbance on a Nanodrop 2000c.

Comments on this clone: No antigen is known for it. No qualities accompany the bases; no much larger clone lies one base away.

TCR CDR3 regions were amplified from genomic DNA by multiplex PCR using the deep immunoSEQ assay. For each cell subset, the extracted genomic DNA was distributed evenly across all wells of several immunoSEQ 96-well plates, and each plate served as one replicate. For sorted subsets, each replicate PCR was loaded with approximately 190 ng genomic DNA, equivalent to approximately 27,000 T cell genomes. The purified libraries were quantified using a Qubit 3.0 fluorometer, sized with a Bioanalyzer 2100, and then quantified again using the KAPA Library Quantification kit. Every immunoSEQ 96-well plate was sequenced on a separate single-read 150-cycle Illumina NextSeq 550 flow cell. Concerning the study's data processing: The immunoSEQ output contained only junctional sequences without quality scores, so filtering could not match that applied to full-length reads. Sequences were annotated with PyIR, a Python wrapper for IgBLAST v1.9, and V/J genes and CDR3 were assigned using IMGT germline references. Reads were filtered out if the reads had weak V/J assignments (E-value above 1e-6), no CDR3, stop codons, out-of-frame junctions, or ambiguous translated residues. A V3J clonotype was defined by an identical inferred V gene, J gene, and CDR3 amino acid sequence. Percentage overlap between repertoires was calculated by dividing the number of shared unique clonotypes by the size of the smaller repertoire. RTK rarefaction, the Chao1 estimator, and Recon v2.1 estimates of unobserved clonotypes were used to assess repertoire richness. OLGA was used to compute generation probabilities for all TCRbeta clonotypes that the gDNA method yielded from a handful of donors. TCRdb mirrors the immuneACCESS table, restricted to in-frame sequences. Some clones are absent from its copies; in checked studies, under half trace to an unresolved V gene, and the reason for the others is unknown. The V and J calls and the clone size are those of that table, but D and trimming were determined from the DNA. This sample lists around 720,000 clones; around 78% were detected once. Around 1.7% of the sample comes from the top ten.

The sequenced sample consisted of memory CD4+ T cells sorted from blood. In the paper's terms, the cell subset or site label means: CD45RA-negative fraction. This sequence uses TRBV30 and TRBJ2-5, with TRBD1 matching 7 junction bases. This clonotype originated in a woman aged 25 to 39 in good health. CDR3 loop: CAWSKGAVQETQYF. Here is the DNA: TGTGCCTGGAGTAAGGGGGCCGTACAAGAGACCCAGTACTTC.